The 19 T cell receptor beta chains presented below share a single source sample, sequenced in a study of blood T cell repertoires in COVID-19 (dated by TCRdb to about 2020). The library was built by means of the immunoSEQ multiplex PCR assay. The table was pulled from immuneACCESS by TCRdb, which kept in-frame rearrangements only. Such tables lose some clones; where checked, under half of the loss comes from unresolved V genes, and the rest has no known cause. In this sample the table shows some 190,000 clones, approximately 86% of which occur a single time. The ten most abundant clones make up around 24% of the sample. Sequenced material: PBMCs or T cells enriched from blood (not recorded which). These receptors were collected from a middle-aged woman in a cohort exposed to, infected with or recovered from COVID-19 (not recorded which).

This clone was picked up a small number of times. The chain carries TRBV25-1 and TRBJ1-6; TRBD1 might be the D (5 bases). This CDR3 region has 15 residues. Trimming pared 3 bases from V and 9 bases from J, leaving 15 bases between. Looked up from germline, CDR1 is MGHDK and CDR2 is SYGVNS. CDR3 protein: CASSESGLPGSPLHF. The CDR3 coding sequence is TGTGCCAGCAGTGAGTCGGGACTCCCCGGTTCACCCCTCCACTTT.

The CDR3 loop reads CASSLGLAVYNEQFF. As DNA, the CDR3 is TGTGCCAGCAGCTTGGGACTAGCGGTATACAATGAGCAGTTCTTC. The J gene is TRBJ2-1, the V gene TRBV7-8; 11 bases match TRBD2. The trim removed 3 bases at V and 4 bases at J, leaving 2 bases unmatched. Germline CDR1 SGHVS, CDR2 FQNEAQ. This CDR3 region has 15 residues.

This clone was counted once. The chain is built from TRBV2 and TRBJ2-5; D possibly corresponds to TRBD2 (5 bases). Germline V lookup: CDR1 SNHLY, CDR2 FYNNEI. V shed 2 bases and J shed 5 bases, with 9 bases lying between them. The CDR3 contains 13 residues. CDR3 loop: CASSESPGETQYF. CDR3 coding DNA: TGTGCCAGCAGTGAATCCCCGGGGGAGACCCAGTACTTC.

The chain has TRBV27 and TRBJ2-3; 10 nucleotides align to TRBD2. CDR3 size: 16 residues. The V and J ends lost 5 bases and 2 bases, in that order; junction bases with no gene match: 7. Germline-derived CDR1 and CDR2 are MNHEY and SMNVEV (reference sequence). CDR3 sequence: CASSKRTSGITDTQYF. The CDR3 coding sequence is TGTGCCAGCAGTAAGCGGACTAGCGGCATCACAGATACGCAGTATTTT.

The CDR3 loop reads CASSTWTGVGLAEAFF. The CDR3 coding sequence is TGTGCCAGTAGTACCTGGACAGGGGTTGGTTTGGCTGAAGCTTTCTTT. The V and J genes are TRBV19 and TRBJ1-1, with 9 bases aligning to TRBD1. Per the germline V gene, CDR1 is LNHDA and CDR2 is SQIVND (reference sequence). The CDR3 totals 16 residues. Trimming cost V 4 bases and J 6 bases; bases outside gene matches: 12.

This clone was seen only once. This chain links TRBV3-1 (or the pseudogene TRBV3-2) with TRBJ1-6; D might be TRBD1 (5 bases). Germline lookup yields CDR1 LGHDT and CDR2 YNNKEL (reference sequence). The CDR3 length is 15 residues. Between the trimmed V and J ends, which lost 0 bases and 7 bases, there was a span of 10 bases. The CDR3: CASSQEGTRNSPLHF. Written as DNA, the CDR3 is TGTGCCAGCAGCCAAGAGGGGACTCGCAATTCACCCCTCCACTTT.

The genes are TRBV7-2 and TRBJ1-2; 11 bases align to TRBD1. The CDR3 spans 17 residues. Germline loops: CDR1 SGHTA, CDR2 FQGNSA. Trimming at V came to 5 bases and at J to 4 bases, leaving 12 bases not matched to a gene. Written as DNA, the CDR3 is TGTGCCAGCAGCACCGCCGGGACAGGGGGTCTTAGCTATGGCTACACCTTC. Translating gives CASSTAGTGGLSYGYTF.

This sequence joins TRBV6-6 and TRBJ2-7; weak D call: TRBD1 (6 bases). Trimming pared 2 bases from V and 3 bases from J, leaving 11 bases between. The V gene's germline CDR1 is MNHNY and CDR2 SVGAGI (reference sequence). The CDR3 runs to 14 residues. The CDR3 here is CASSYGPGDYEQYF. The CDR3 DNA sequence: TGTGCCAGCAGTTACGGTCCAGGGGACTACGAGCAGTACTTC.

The chain couples TRBV27 to TRBJ2-1, with D possibly being TRBD2 (6 bases). This CDR3 is 15 amino acids long. With 2 bases removed from V and 0 bases from J, the gap between germline ends came to 8 bases. Germline V gene sequence: CDR1 MNHEY, CDR2 SMNVEV (reference sequence). DNA for the CDR3: TGTGCCAGCAGTTTAGCGGGGAACTCCTACAATGAGCAGTTCTTC. Protein sequence: CASSLAGNSYNEQFF.

V gene TRBV12-3 or TRBV12-4 combines with J gene TRBJ2-1, with a possible D match to TRBD2 (5 bases). The V gene lost 3 bases and the J gene lost 3 bases, with 6 bases spanning the gap. This CDR3 contains 13 residues. The CDR3 reads CASSLTNYNEQFF. The CDR3 DNA reads TGTGCCAGCAGTTTGACTAACTACAATGAGCAGTTCTTC.

The CDR3 loop reads CASSPTGTTEAFF. CDR3 nucleotide sequence: TGTGCCAGCAGTCCCACAGGGACCACTGAAGCTTTCTTT. The V gene is TRBV12-3 or TRBV12-4, the J gene TRBJ1-1; tentatively, D is TRBD1 (6 bases). The ends were cut back, 5 bases at V and 4 bases at J, with 11 bases in the middle. The CDR3 loop spans 13 amino acids.

This clone was recorded only once. The chain carries TRBV11-3 and TRBJ2-7, with 10 bases lining up with TRBD2. Germline lookup yields CDR1 SGHNT and CDR2 YENEEA. Trimming cost V 6 bases and J 4 bases; bases outside gene matches: 9. The CDR3 consists of 15 residues. Here the CDR3 DNA reads TGTGCCAGCAGGTCCGGGCTAGCGGGAGTATACGAGCAGTACTTC. This sequence encodes CASRSGLAGVYEQYF.

This clone occurred a few times. The chain has TRBV15 and TRBJ1-1, with TRBD1 matching over 10 bases. With 5 bases clipped from V and 3 bases from J, the junction kept 3 bases outside the gene matches. This CDR3 comprises 14 residues. In germline, CDR1 is LNHNV, CDR2 YYDKDF (reference sequence). The CDR3 reads CATSADRGDTEAFF. The CDR3 DNA reads as TGTGCCACCAGCGCGGACAGGGGGGACACTGAAGCTTTCTTT.

This clone appeared a single time. This chain links TRBV5-6 with TRBJ2-2; D perhaps matches TRBD2 (5 bases). With 3 bases removed from V and 7 bases from J, the gap between germline ends came to 7 bases. This CDR3 is 12 amino acids long. CDR1 SGHDT and CDR2 YYEEEE come from the germline V gene. CDR3 nucleotides: TGTGCCAGCAGCTCGGCGGGCGGGGAGCTGTTTTTT. It encodes CASSSAGGELFF.

Notes on this clone: Sequence at one end of the junction differs from germline and may be a read error. J is TRBJ1-6 and V is TRBV30; the D is unclear. The CDR3 is 14 residues long. Germline CDR1 is GTSNPN and CDR2 is SVGIG (reference sequence). The CDR3, as DNA: TGTGCCTGGAGTGACGGGAAGTATAATTCACCCCTTCACTTT. Protein: CAWSDGKYNSPLHF.

This clone was observed a handful of times. Other DNA sequences from this sample encode an identical CDR3 as well. This rearrangement joins TRBV9 to TRBJ2-3; D gene ambiguous. CDR3 length equals 14 residues. V was trimmed by 0 bases and J by 2 bases, leaving 7 bases between them. The germline CDR1 and CDR2 sequences are SGDLS and YYNGEE. The CDR3 nucleotides are TGTGCCAGCAGCGTAGACTCCCCCACAGATACGCAGTATTTT. This sequence encodes CASSVDSPTDTQYF.

The chain has TRBV29-1 and TRBJ2-1; 10 bases agree with TRBD2. The junction had 4 bases not matched to a gene; V was cut back by 2 bases and J by 6 bases. Germline values: CDR1 SQVTM, CDR2 ANQGSEA. This CDR3 spans 14 amino acids. CDR3 in amino acids: CSVERLAGLNEQFF. In DNA, the CDR3 is TGCAGCGTTGAAAGACTAGCGGGCCTCAATGAGCAGTTCTTC.

This chain joins TRBV19 and TRBJ1-6, with D unresolved. The germline CDR1 and CDR2 sequences are LNHDA and SQIVND (reference sequence). V lost 5 bases, J lost 0 bases, and 14 bases lay in between. The CDR3 extends over 17 amino acids. The CDR3: CASSLVYRSSYNSPLHF. CDR3 bases: TGTGCCAGTAGTCTAGTCTACCGAAGCTCCTATAATTCACCCCTCCACTTT. Full variable domain (outside the CDR3, taken from reference TRBV19 and TRBJ1-6): DGGITQSPKYLFRKEGQNVTLSCEQNLNHDAMYWYRQDPGQGLRLIYYSQIVNDFQKGDIAEGYSVSREKKESFPLTVTSAQKNPTAFYLCASSLVYRSSYNSPLHFGNGTRLTVT.

The chain couples TRBV10-2 to TRBJ1-6; D call uncertain. Trimming cost V 5 bases and J 6 bases, with 17 bases left between them. Germline CDR1 WSHSY, CDR2 SAAADI. The CDR3 is made up of 16 amino acids. The DNA of the CDR3 is TGCGCCAGCAGTACATGGCGGGTTTATCTTAATTCACCCCTCCACTTT. Encoded protein: CASSTWRVYLNSPLHF.